Listed here are 13 T cell receptor beta chains from one sample, sequenced in a study. These reads were obtained on an Illumina MiSeq. TCRdb redid the processing of the public reads, applying fastp at Q25 and MiXCR, and retained in-frame beta chains. Entries that share a CDR3 protein sequence are merged under the most common genes and DNA. This sample gives roughly 5,800 distinct CDR3 sequences in total; around 9.1% of them show up just once. The top ten clones comprise about 4.9% of the sample. Sequenced: CD4+ T cells from synovial fluid. The source is a human donor with rheumatoid arthritis.

This clonotype has just a few counts. V and J are TRBV10-2 and TRBJ1-5; D gene uncertain. Germline V gene lookup returns CDR1 WSHSY and CDR2 SAAADI. V was shortened by 3 bases and J by 10 bases, with 10 bases between the two germline ends. This CDR3 is built from 12 residues. CDR3: CASSDMDLPQHF. CDR3 in DNA: TGCGCCAGCAGTGACATGGACCTTCCCCAGCATTTT.

J is TRBJ2-6 and V is TRBV18, with D possibly called TRBD1 or TRBD2 (5 bases each). The CDR3 loop spans 16 amino acids. CDR1 is KGHSH, CDR2 LQKENI, per germline. V lost 3 bases, J lost 0 bases, and 9 bases lay in between. The DNA of the CDR3 is TGTGCCAGCTCACCCCGGGACGACTCTGGGGCCAACGTCCTGACTTTC. Protein sequence: CASSPRDDSGANVLTF.

The table lists this clonotype with a few counts. The V and J genes are TRBV19 and TRBJ2-4; D could derive from TRBD1 or TRBD2 (5 bases each). The germline V gene has CDR1 LNHDA and CDR2 SQIVND (reference sequence). Trimming took 3 bases from V and 7 from J, leaving 13 bases between them. The CDR3 has 14 amino acids. Here the CDR3 DNA reads TGTGCCAGTAGTATGTTAGGGGAGAGCAACATTCAGTACTTC. Its translation: CASSMLGESNIQYF. Full variable domain (rest looked up from reference TRBV19 and TRBJ2-4): DGGITQSPKYLFRKEGQNVTLSCEQNLNHDAMYWYRQDPGQGLRLIYYSQIVNDFQKGDIAEGYSVSREKKESFPLTVTSAQKNPTAFYLCASSMLGESNIQYFGAGTRLSVL.

The table lists this clonotype with many counts. This chain links TRBV20-1 with TRBJ1-4; perhaps TRBD1 as D (5 bases). Germline assignment: CDR1 DFQATT and CDR2 SNEGSKA (reference sequence). This CDR3 region has 14 residues. Trimming left V 0 bases short and J 6 bases short, with 11 bases between. The CDR3 reads CSAREGGGHEKLFF. The DNA of the CDR3 is TGCAGTGCTAGAGAGGGGGGGGGTCATGAAAAACTGTTTTTT.

This clonotype ranks as medium-sized. This rearrangement joins TRBV28 to TRBJ2-7, with D possibly being TRBD1 (6 bases). The ends were cut back, 6 bases at V and 6 bases at J, with 15 bases in the middle. Germline lookup yields CDR1 MDHEN and CDR2 SYDVKM. The length of the CDR3 is 13 residues. The CDR3, as DNA: TGTGCCAGCAGCCGGACAGAATCGTCCGAGCAGTACTTC. Translated, it gives CASSRTESSEQYF. Variable domain in full (rest from reference TRBV28 and TRBJ2-7): DVKVTQSSRYLVKRTGEKVFLECVQDMDHENMFWYRQDPGLGLRLIYFSYDVKMKEKGDIPEGYSVSREKKERFSLILESASTNQTSMYLCASSRTESSEQYFGPGTRLTVT.

The chain links TRBV20-1 to TRBJ2-1; 11 nucleotides agree with TRBD2. CDR1 and CDR2 from the germline V gene are DFQATT and SNEGSKA (reference sequence). This CDR3 comprises 13 residues. V lost 3 bases to trimming and J lost 11 bases; unmatched junction nucleotides: 6. CDR3 DNA sequence: TGCAGTGCTAGCACAGGGACTAGCGGACAGCAGTTCTTC. The encoded protein is CSASTGTSGQQFF.

At least ten counts were recorded for this clonotype. The chain recombines TRBV3-1 with TRBJ2-1; TRBD2 matches 7 bases. The CDR3 spans 15 residues. Germline V gene sequence: CDR1 LGHDT, CDR2 YNNKEL (reference sequence). V lost 0 bases, J lost 2 bases, and 1 base stayed unmatched. The CDR3 spells CASSQDTSAYNEQFF. The CDR3 DNA reads TGTGCCAGCAGCCAAGATACTAGCGCCTACAATGAGCAGTTCTTC.

This clonotype was observed many times. The CDR3 DNA reads TGCAGTGCGCCCTTCTGGTCGGGACGCGTAAATGAGCAGTTCTTC. This encodes CSAPFWSGRVNEQFF. The genes are TRBV20-1 and TRBJ2-1; either TRBD1 or TRBD2 may fit D (5 bases each). V was shortened by 6 bases and J by 7 bases, with 22 bases between the two germline ends. In germline, CDR1 is DFQATT, CDR2 SNEGSKA (reference sequence). The length of the CDR3 is 15 residues.

This clonotype was counted many times. The J gene is TRBJ2-5, the V gene TRBV10-3, with D unresolved. The CDR3 is 13 residues long. Trimming took off 3 bases at V and 9 bases at J, with 14 bases between the two ends. The V gene's germline CDR1 is ENHRY and CDR2 SYGVKD. The CDR3 sequence: CAISEIDSGSQYF. The CDR3 region has the DNA TGTGCCATCAGTGAAATCGACTCTGGCTCCCAGTACTTC.

This clonotype rates as medium-sized (0.01 to 0.1%). The genes are TRBV13 and TRBJ2-2; maybe TRBD2 (5 bases). V was shortened by 4 bases and J by 7 bases, with 13 bases between the two germline ends. The CDR3 loop spans 14 amino acids. CDR1 is PRHDT and CDR2 is FYEKMQ in the germline V gene (reference sequence). The CDR3 DNA reads as TGTGCCAGCAGCTCCGGACTGGGGAGCGGGGAGCTGTTTTTT. Protein sequence: CASSSGLGSGELFF.

This clonotype was observed many times. This rearrangement joins TRBV18 to TRBJ1-1, with a tentative D call TRBD1 (5 bases). Deletions cut 3 bases from V and 3 bases from J, with 11 bases between. Germline lookup yields CDR1 KGHSH and CDR2 LQKENI. This CDR3 region has 14 residues. The CDR3 DNA follows: TGTGCCAGCTCACCCTCCGGGGGGTACACTGAAGCTTTCTTT. Its translation is CASSPSGGYTEAFF.

This clonotype occurred many times. This CDR3 reads CSARDPVGTDTQYF. The CDR3, as DNA: TGCAGTGCTAGAGATCCGGTGGGCACAGATACGCAGTATTTT. This rearrangement joins TRBV20-1 to TRBJ2-3; D remains ambiguous. Trimming stripped 0 bases from V and 1 base from J, with 8 bases between. Germline V gene lookup returns CDR1 DFQATT and CDR2 SNEGSKA (reference sequence). The CDR3 is made up of 14 amino acids.

This clonotype was seen repeatedly, ten times or more. The chain has TRBV7-3 and TRBJ1-6, with 9 bases that match TRBD1. The trim removed 4 bases at V and 10 bases at J, leaving 5 bases unmatched. The germline gives CDR1 SGHTA, CDR2 FQGTGA. This CDR3 has 14 amino acids. The CDR3 region is CASSSGTGTSPLHF. The CDR3 nucleotides read TGTGCCAGCAGCTCCGGGACAGGGACCTCACCCCTCCACTTT.